The 27 T cell receptor beta chains below all came from one sample that was sequenced in a study of shared clonotypes between healthy human individuals. TCRdb keeps only in-frame clones here, not all; method: immunoSEQ multiplex PCR. The data hold about 2,500,000 clones, with more than 80% observed a single time. The sequenced sample was naive CD4+ T cells sorted from blood. Sample subset: CD45RA+ positively selected. The source of these receptors is a young man in good health.

This sequence joins TRBV2 and TRBJ1-6; D gene unclear. Germline values: CDR1 SNHLY, CDR2 FYNNEI. The CDR3 is 13 amino acids. V was trimmed by 8 bases and J by 7 bases, leaving 12 bases between them. The CDR3 sequence is CASRTLINSPLHF. CDR3 bases: TGTGCCAGCCGGACGCTGATCAATTCACCCCTCCACTTT.

This chain links TRBV6-5 with TRBJ2-1; D is perhaps TRBD2 (5 bases). In germline, CDR1 is MNHEY, CDR2 SVGAGI. The CDR3 covers 15 residues. Trimming shortened V by 6 bases and J by 4 bases, and 16 bases separated the two germline ends. CDR3 coding DNA: TGTGCCAGCAGAGACGCAGGCGGGCTTTACAATGAGCAGTTCTTC. This translates into CASRDAGGLYNEQFF.

About this clone itself: The junction does not match germline at one end; this may be a read error. The V call is TRBV7-8, the J call TRBJ2-1, with a possible D match to TRBD2 (6 bases). CDR3 length equals 16 residues. The germline V gene has CDR1 SGHVS and CDR2 FQNEAQ. In DNA form, the CDR3 reads TGTGCCAGCAGCCTAGCTGGACTCAATATCCGGGGGTGGCAGTTCTTC. This translates into CASSLAGLNIRGWQFF.

V and J are TRBV12-1 and TRBJ2-7; the tabulated D call, TRBD1, remains unverified against the DNA. TRBV12-1 is a pseudogene. This CDR3 has 13 residues. The CDR3: CASSSSPGQEQYF. CDR3 nucleotide sequence: TGTGCCAGCAGCTCCAGCCCCGGACAAGAGCAGTACTTC.

This chain joins TRBV7-9 and TRBJ2-3; 11 bases are shared with TRBD1. CDR3 length: 18 residues. Germline values: CDR1 SEHNR, CDR2 FQNEAQ (reference sequence). The V segment lost 5 bases and the J segment 0 bases; nucleotides outside the gene matches: 10. The DNA of the CDR3 is TGTGCCAGCAGCCCAAGGACAGGGGGCCACACTAGCACAGATACGCAGTATTTT. Its translation is CASSPRTGGHTSTDTQYF.

The chain has TRBV30 and TRBJ2-7; 14 bases are shared with TRBD2. With V trimmed by 3 bases and J by 9 bases, 7 bases remained unmatched. The CDR3 has 14 amino acids. CDR1 and CDR2 from the germline V gene are GTSNPN and SVGIG (reference sequence). This CDR3 reads CAWRTGLAGGPQYF. DNA for the CDR3: TGTGCCTGGAGGACCGGACTAGCGGGGGGCCCGCAGTACTTC.

V is TRBV28 and J is TRBJ1-5; D remains ambiguous. With 5 bases removed from V and 0 bases from J, the gap between germline ends came to 5 bases. CDR3 length equals 13 residues. The germline CDR1 and CDR2 sequences are MDHEN and SYDVKM. The CDR3: CASSPTSNQPQHF. For the CDR3, the DNA is TGTGCCAGCAGTCCCACTAGCAATCAGCCCCAGCATTTT.

This chain uses TRBV15 with TRBJ1-1, with 8 bases fitting TRBD1. J gave up 5 bases and V 0 bases, and 8 bases lay outside the gene matches. Germline CDR1 LNHNV, CDR2 YYDKDF (reference sequence). This CDR3 is 16 amino acids long. CDR3 nucleotides: TGTGCCACCAGCAGAGATATCCAGGACAGGGTTACTGAAGCTTTCTTT. It codes for CATSRDIQDRVTEAFF.

CDR3 in amino acids: CASSLDFRDQYNEQFF. CDR3 DNA sequence: TGTGCCAGCAGCTTAGATTTTCGGGACCAATACAATGAGCAGTTCTTC. The chain recombines TRBV7-9 with TRBJ2-1; tentatively, D is TRBD1 or TRBD2 (5 bases each). V dropped 1 base and J dropped 4 bases, with 14 bases sitting between them. The germline CDR1 and CDR2 sequences are SEHNR and FQNEAQ (reference sequence). The CDR3 extends over 16 amino acids.

This chain joins TRBV5-1 and TRBJ2-7; D is possibly TRBD2 (5 bases). The CDR3 is 14 amino acids. In germline, CDR1 is SGHRS, CDR2 YFSETQ. V gave up 1 base and J gave up 2 bases, with 10 bases separating them. The CDR3 bases are TGCGCCAGCAGCTTGACGGGGTTGCCCTACGAGCAGTACTTC. Translated, it gives CASSLTGLPYEQYF.

This clone was seen a few times. V is TRBV6-1 and J is TRBJ1-2; weak D call: TRBD1 (5 bases). Trimming removed 1 base from V and 7 bases from J, with 7 bases in between. The length of the CDR3 is 12 residues. Germline-derived CDR1 and CDR2 are MNHNS and SASEGT. The CDR3 reads CASSEGGIGYTF. The CDR3 DNA reads as TGTGCCAGCAGTGAAGGGGGGATTGGCTACACCTTC.

This chain links TRBV19 with TRBJ1-2; D uncertain. V was cut by 6 bases and J by 6 bases, with 14 bases left in between. This CDR3 has 13 residues. Germline assignment: CDR1 LNHDA and CDR2 SQIVND (reference sequence). CDR3 residues: CASRPHVADGYTF. CDR3 bases: TGTGCCAGTAGGCCACATGTTGCTGATGGCTACACCTTC.

The chain couples TRBV5-8 to TRBJ1-5, with a possible D match to TRBD1 (5 bases). V lost 0 bases and J lost 6, with 7 bases in between. Germline V gene data show CDR1 as SGHTS and CDR2 as YDEGEE. The CDR3 length is 13 residues. The CDR3 DNA follows: TGTGCCAGCAGCTTGGGCAGGGCTCAGCCCCAGCATTTT. This encodes CASSLGRAQPQHF.

The chain carries TRBV5-4 and TRBJ2-3, with 7 bases aligning to TRBD2. The CDR3 extends over 15 amino acids. The germline gives CDR1 SGHNT, CDR2 YYREEE (reference sequence). With 6 bases clipped from V and 2 bases from J, the junction kept 9 bases outside the gene matches. The CDR3 sequence is CASTLGGRTTDTQYF. CDR3 nucleotides: TGTGCCAGCACCCTGGGAGGGAGGACCACAGATACGCAGTATTTT.

The chain is built from TRBV6-1 and TRBJ2-7, with 9 bases matching TRBD1. Germline V CDR1 and CDR2: MNHNS, SASEGT. This CDR3 comprises 14 residues. J was trimmed by 5 bases and V by 4 bases; bases with no gene match: 6. CDR3 residues: CASSVEQGANEQYF. CDR3 DNA sequence: TGTGCCAGCAGTGTGGAACAGGGGGCCAACGAGCAGTACTTC.

The chain links TRBV11-2 to TRBJ1-3; D unresolved. This CDR3 spans 14 amino acids. Per the germline V gene, CDR1 is SGHAT and CDR2 is FQNNGV. The V end was cut by 3 bases, the J end by 4 bases, with 10 bases between. CDR3 coding DNA: TGTGCCAGCAGCTTTATGGTAACCGGAAACACCATATATTTT. Its protein product is CASSFMVTGNTIYF. The entire variable domain, with the rest obtained from reference TRBV11-2 and TRBJ1-3, is as follows: EAGVAQSPRYKIIEKRQSVAFWCNPISGHATLYWYQQILGQGPKLLIQFQNNGVVDDSQLPKDRFSAERLKGVDSTLKIQPAKLEDSAVYLCASSFMVTGNTIYFGEGSWLTVV.

In DNA form, the CDR3 reads TGTGCCAGCAGGGGACAGGGCCCGAACACCGGGGAGCTGTTTTTT. It is translated as CASRGQGPNTGELFF. The genes are TRBV2 and TRBJ2-2, with 9 bases identical to TRBD1. Unmatched junction bases numbered 2, after V lost 6 bases and J lost 0 bases. Looked up from germline, CDR1 is SNHLY and CDR2 is FYNNEI. The CDR3 is made up of 15 amino acids.

The genes are TRBV4-3 and TRBJ2-3; tentative D call: TRBD2 (6 bases). This CDR3 region has 14 residues. The germline V and J ends were trimmed by 4 bases and 5 bases, with 13 bases remaining between them. The germline V gene encodes CDR1 LGHNA and CDR2 YSLEER. The CDR3 DNA sequence: TGCGCCAGCAGCCCGGGACTCCAACGAGATACGCAGTATTTT. Its protein product is CASSPGLQRDTQYF.

This clone is a singleton in its sample. The J gene is TRBJ2-7, the V gene TRBV18, with D unresolved. Germline assignment: CDR1 KGHSH and CDR2 LQKENI. The length of the CDR3 is 13 residues. Trimming removed 1 base at V and 6 bases at J, with 10 bases between. The CDR3 is CASSPLLEGEQYF. In DNA form, the CDR3 reads TGTGCCAGCTCACCACTGTTGGAAGGCGAGCAGTACTTC.

The J gene is TRBJ2-5, the V gene TRBV7-6, with a weak D call TRBD1 (6 bases). The CDR3 extends over 13 amino acids. The V gene lost 5 bases and the J gene lost 2 bases, with 9 bases spanning the gap. Germline V CDR1 and CDR2: SGHVS, FNYEAQ. The CDR3 sequence is CASSLGAQETQYF. The CDR3 DNA is TGTGCCAGCAGCCTGGGGGCACAAGAGACCCAGTACTTC.

This clone appeared once. The chain uses TRBV5-1 and TRBJ2-1, with 14 bases aligning to TRBD2. Germline V gene data show CDR1 as SGHRS and CDR2 as YFSETQ. The CDR3 has 20 amino acids. The junction had 15 bases not matched to a gene; V was cut back by 5 bases and J by 2 bases. The CDR3 nucleotides read TGCGCCAGCAGACGAAAGCCGGGACTAGCGGGAGATCGGACCTACAATGAGCAGTTCTTC. It translates to CASRRKPGLAGDRTYNEQFF.

This clone showed up just once. This chain connects TRBV10-3 to TRBJ2-7; a weak D match, TRBD2 (7 bases). The V and J ends lost 2 bases and 10 bases respectively, with 12 bases between them. From germline, CDR1 is ENHRY and CDR2 SYGVKD. The CDR3 covers 12 residues. CDR3 residues: CAISEPGEGQYF. The CDR3 region has the DNA TGTGCCATCAGTGAGCCAGGGGAGGGACAGTACTTC.

This chain joins TRBV23-1 and TRBJ2-1; D may be TRBD1 or TRBD2 (5 bases each). TRBV23-1 is recorded as an ORF, its role being uncertain. The V gene lost 3 bases and the J gene lost 0 bases, with 15 bases spanning the gap. This CDR3 is built from 17 residues. This chain's CDR3 is CASSQGTDSISYNEQFF. CDR3 nucleotides: TGCGCCAGCAGTCAGGGGACCGATTCCATCTCCTACAATGAGCAGTTCTTC.

The chain uses TRBV5-1 and TRBJ2-2; D may be TRBD1 (5 bases). Germline CDR1 reads SGHRS; CDR2 reads YFSETQ. The CDR3 consists of 15 residues. V lost 2 bases and J 3 bases, leaving 11 bases between the germline ends. The CDR3 DNA is TGCGCCAGCAGCTTAAGTATAGGGGACACCGGGGAGCTGTTTTTT. This translates into CASSLSIGDTGELFF.

The chain uses TRBV4-2 and TRBJ2-5; the D gene is possibly TRBD1 (6 bases). Germline V gives CDR1 LGHNA, CDR2 YNFKEQ. The V and J ends lost 4 bases and 4 bases respectively, with 16 bases between them. CDR3 length equals 15 residues. CDR3 in DNA: TGTGCCAGCAGCCGGGTGGACAGTAACGGAGAGACCCAGTACTTC. Translated, it gives CASSRVDSNGETQYF.

The CDR3 coding sequence is TGTGCCAGTACCCTGAATCCGGGGCAGGCCCCCTATGGCTACACCTTC. Protein product: CASTLNPGQAPYGYTF. The chain links TRBV19 to TRBJ1-2; a weak D match, TRBD1 (5 bases). Germline values: CDR1 LNHDA, CDR2 SQIVND (reference sequence). The CDR3 runs to 16 residues. Between the trimmed V and J ends, which lost 7 bases and 4 bases, there was a span of 22 bases.

CDR3 bases: TGTGCCAGTACCCCCCTTAGGCCGGAAGGAGACACCATATATTTT. Translation: CASTPLRPEGDTIYF. The J gene is TRBJ1-3, the V gene TRBV19, with D unclear. There are 15 residues in the CDR3. Trimming cost V 7 bases and J 8 bases, with 21 bases left between them. Germline values: CDR1 LNHDA, CDR2 SQIVND (reference sequence).